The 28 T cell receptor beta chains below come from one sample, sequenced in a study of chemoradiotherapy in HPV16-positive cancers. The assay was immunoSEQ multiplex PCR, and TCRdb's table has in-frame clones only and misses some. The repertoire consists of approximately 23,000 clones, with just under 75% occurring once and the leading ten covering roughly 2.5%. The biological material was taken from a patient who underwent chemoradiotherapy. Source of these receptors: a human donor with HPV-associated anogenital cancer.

The CDR3 here is CASSEFGGTGVSAHNEQFF. DNA of the CDR3: TGTGCCAGCAGTGAATTCGGGGGGACAGGGGTCTCAGCCCACAATGAGCAGTTCTTC. This sequence joins TRBV6-1 and TRBJ2-1; TRBD1 matches at 10 bases. Germline trimming cut 2 bases from V and 5 bases from J; bases unmatched to any gene: 15. The CDR3 runs 19 residues. Looked up from germline, CDR1 is MNHNS and CDR2 is SASEGT.

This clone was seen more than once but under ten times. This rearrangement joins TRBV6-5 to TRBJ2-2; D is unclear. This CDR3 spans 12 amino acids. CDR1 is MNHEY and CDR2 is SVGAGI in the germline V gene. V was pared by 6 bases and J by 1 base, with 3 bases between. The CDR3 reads CASSLNTGELFF. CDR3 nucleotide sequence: TGTGCCAGCAGCTTGAACACCGGGGAGCTGTTTTTT.

DNA for the CDR3: TGTGCCAGCAATGGACAGTCCCAAGAGACCCAGTACTTC. Its translation: CASNGQSQETQYF. The V gene is TRBV6-1, the J gene TRBJ2-5, with D tentatively TRBD1 (6 bases). The germline V gene encodes CDR1 MNHNS and CDR2 SASEGT. Trimming took 7 bases from V and 1 from J, leaving 10 bases between them. There are 13 residues in the CDR3.

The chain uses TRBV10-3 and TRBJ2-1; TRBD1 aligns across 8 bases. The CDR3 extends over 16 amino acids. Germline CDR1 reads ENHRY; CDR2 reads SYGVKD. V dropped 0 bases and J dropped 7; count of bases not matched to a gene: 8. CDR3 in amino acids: CAISESRDRSLNEQFF. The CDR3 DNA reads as TGTGCCATCAGTGAGTCTAGGGACAGGAGCCTTAATGAGCAGTTCTTC.

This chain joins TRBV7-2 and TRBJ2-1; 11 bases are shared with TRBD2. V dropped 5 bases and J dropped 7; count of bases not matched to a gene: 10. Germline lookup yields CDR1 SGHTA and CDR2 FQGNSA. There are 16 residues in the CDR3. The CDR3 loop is CASSTNSLAGGNEQFF. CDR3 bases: TGTGCCAGCAGCACCAACTCCCTAGCGGGAGGTAATGAGCAGTTCTTC.

CDR3 DNA sequence: TGTGCCAGCGGGCCGGGACCCCTTTTCAACGTCCTGACTTTC. This codes for CASGPGPLFNVLTF. This chain links TRBV11-2 with TRBJ2-6; perhaps D is TRBD1 or TRBD2 (5 bases each). Looked up from germline, CDR1 is SGHAT and CDR2 is FQNNGV. The CDR3 is 14 amino acids. Trimming removed 8 bases at V and 9 bases at J, with 17 bases between.

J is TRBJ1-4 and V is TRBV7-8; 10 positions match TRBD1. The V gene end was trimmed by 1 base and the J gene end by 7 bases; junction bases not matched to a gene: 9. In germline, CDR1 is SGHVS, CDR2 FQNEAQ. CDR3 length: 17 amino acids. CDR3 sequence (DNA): TGTGCCAGCAGCTTAGGGAGCCCGGGACAGGGGACTGAAAAACTGTTTTTT. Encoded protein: CASSLGSPGQGTEKLFF.

CDR3 bases: TGTGCCAGCAGCCAAACGGACAGAAACACCATATATTTT. Its protein product is CASSQTDRNTIYF. V usage is TRBV14 and J usage is TRBJ1-3, with a weak D call TRBD1 (5 bases). V lost 2 bases and J lost 5, with 7 bases in between. CDR1 is SGHDN and CDR2 is FVKESK in the germline V gene. The CDR3 covers 13 residues.

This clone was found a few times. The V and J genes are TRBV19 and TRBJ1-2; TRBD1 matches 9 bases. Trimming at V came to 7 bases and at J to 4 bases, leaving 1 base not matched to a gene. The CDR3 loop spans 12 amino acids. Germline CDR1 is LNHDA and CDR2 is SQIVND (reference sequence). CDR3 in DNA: TGTGCCAGTATGACAGGGGGCTATGGCTACACCTTC. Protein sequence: CASMTGGYGYTF.

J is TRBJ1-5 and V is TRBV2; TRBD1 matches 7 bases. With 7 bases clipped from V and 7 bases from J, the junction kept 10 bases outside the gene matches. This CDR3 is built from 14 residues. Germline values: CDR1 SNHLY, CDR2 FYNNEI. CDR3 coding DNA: TGTGCCAGCACTGAGCTGACAGGGTCCCAGCCCCAGCATTTT. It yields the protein CASTELTGSQPQHF.

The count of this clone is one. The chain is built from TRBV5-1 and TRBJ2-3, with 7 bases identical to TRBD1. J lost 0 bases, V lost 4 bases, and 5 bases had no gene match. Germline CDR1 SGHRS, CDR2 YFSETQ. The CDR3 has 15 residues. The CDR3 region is CASSTGQESTDTQYF. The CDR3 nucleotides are TGCGCCAGCAGCACTGGACAGGAAAGCACAGATACGCAGTATTTT. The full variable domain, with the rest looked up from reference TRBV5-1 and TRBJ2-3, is KAGVTQTPRYLIKTRGQQVTLSCSPISGHRSVSWYQQTPGQGLQFLFEYFSETQRNKGNFPGRFSGRQFSNSRSEMNVSTLELGDSALYLCASSTGQESTDTQYFGPGTRLTVL.

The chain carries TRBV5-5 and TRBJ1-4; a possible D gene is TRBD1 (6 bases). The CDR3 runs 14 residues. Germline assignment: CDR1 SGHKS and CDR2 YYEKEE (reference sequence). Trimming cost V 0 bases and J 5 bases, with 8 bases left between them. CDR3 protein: CASSLGGANEKLFF. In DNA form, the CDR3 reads TGTGCCAGCAGCTTGGGGGGGGCGAATGAAAAACTGTTTTTT.

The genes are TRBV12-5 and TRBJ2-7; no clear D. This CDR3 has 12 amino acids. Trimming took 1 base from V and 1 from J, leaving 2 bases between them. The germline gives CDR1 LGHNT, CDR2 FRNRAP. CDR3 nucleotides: TGTGCTAGTGGTTTGGAATCCTACGAGCAGTACTTC. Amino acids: CASGLESYEQYF. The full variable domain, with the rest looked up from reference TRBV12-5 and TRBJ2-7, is DARVTQTPRHKVTEMGQEVTMRCQPILGHNTVFWYRQTMMQGLELLAYFRNRAPLDDSGMPKDRFSAEMPDATLATLKIQPSEPRDSAVYFCASGLESYEQYFGPGTRLTVT.

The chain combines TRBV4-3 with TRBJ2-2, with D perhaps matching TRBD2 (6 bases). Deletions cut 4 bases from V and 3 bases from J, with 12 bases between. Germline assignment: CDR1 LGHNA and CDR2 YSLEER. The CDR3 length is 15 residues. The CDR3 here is CASSPGAAYTGELFF. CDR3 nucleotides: TGCGCCAGCAGCCCGGGAGCGGCTTACACCGGGGAGCTGTTTTTT.

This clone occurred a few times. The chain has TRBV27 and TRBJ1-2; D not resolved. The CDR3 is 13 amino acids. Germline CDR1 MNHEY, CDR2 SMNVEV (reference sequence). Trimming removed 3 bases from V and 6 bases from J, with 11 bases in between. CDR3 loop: CASSFGLGDGYTF. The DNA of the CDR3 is TGTGCCAGCAGTTTCGGGCTAGGAGATGGCTACACCTTC.

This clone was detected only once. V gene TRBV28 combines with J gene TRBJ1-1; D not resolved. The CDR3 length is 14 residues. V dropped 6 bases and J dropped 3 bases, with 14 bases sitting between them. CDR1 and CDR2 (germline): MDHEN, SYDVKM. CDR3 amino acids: CASSRVPWDTEAFF. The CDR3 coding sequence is TGTGCCAGCAGCCGGGTCCCCTGGGACACTGAAGCTTTCTTT.

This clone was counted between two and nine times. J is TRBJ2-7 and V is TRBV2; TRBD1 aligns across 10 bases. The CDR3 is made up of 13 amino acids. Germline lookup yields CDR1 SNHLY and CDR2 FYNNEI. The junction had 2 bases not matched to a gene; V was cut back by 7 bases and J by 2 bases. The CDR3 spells CASIGQGAYEQYF. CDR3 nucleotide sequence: TGTGCCAGCATCGGACAGGGGGCCTACGAGCAGTACTTC.

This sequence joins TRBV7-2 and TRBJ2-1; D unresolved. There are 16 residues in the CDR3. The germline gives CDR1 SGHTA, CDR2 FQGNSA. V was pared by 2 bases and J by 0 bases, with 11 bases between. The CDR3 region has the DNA TGTGCCAGCAGCTTACTGTGGCCCAGCTCCTACAATGAGCAGTTCTTC. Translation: CASSLLWPSSYNEQFF.

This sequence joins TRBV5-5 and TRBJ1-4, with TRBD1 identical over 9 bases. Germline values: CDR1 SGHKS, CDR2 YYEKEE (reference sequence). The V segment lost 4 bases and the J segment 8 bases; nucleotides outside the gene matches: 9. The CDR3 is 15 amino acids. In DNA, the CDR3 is TGTGCCAGCAGCCTACGGACAGGGGTCGAGGAAAAACTGTTTTTT. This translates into CASSLRTGVEEKLFF.

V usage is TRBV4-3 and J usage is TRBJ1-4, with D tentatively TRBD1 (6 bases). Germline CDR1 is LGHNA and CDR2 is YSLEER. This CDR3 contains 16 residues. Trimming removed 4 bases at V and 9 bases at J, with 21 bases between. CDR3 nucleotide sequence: TGCGCCAGCAGCCTCACAGGGTTGGGTTCTTCGAAAAAACTGTTTTTT. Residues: CASSLTGLGSSKKLFF.

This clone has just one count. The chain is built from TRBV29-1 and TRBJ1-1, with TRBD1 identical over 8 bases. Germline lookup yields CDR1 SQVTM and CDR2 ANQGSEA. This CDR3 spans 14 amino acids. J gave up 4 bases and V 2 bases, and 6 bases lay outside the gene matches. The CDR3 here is CSVEPGGGGTEAFF. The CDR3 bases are TGCAGCGTTGAACCAGGGGGCGGGGGCACTGAAGCTTTCTTT.

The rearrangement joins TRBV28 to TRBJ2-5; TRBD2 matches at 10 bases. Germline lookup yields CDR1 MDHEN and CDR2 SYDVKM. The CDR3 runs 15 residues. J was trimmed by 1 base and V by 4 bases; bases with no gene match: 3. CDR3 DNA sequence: TGTGCCAGCAGTTCTAGCGGGGGCCCCCAAGAGACCCAGTACTTC. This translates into CASSSSGGPQETQYF. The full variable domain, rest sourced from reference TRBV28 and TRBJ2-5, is DVKVTQSSRYLVKRTGEKVFLECVQDMDHENMFWYRQDPGLGLRLIYFSYDVKMKEKGDIPEGYSVSREKKERFSLILESASTNQTSMYLCASSSSGGPQETQYFGPGTRLLVL.

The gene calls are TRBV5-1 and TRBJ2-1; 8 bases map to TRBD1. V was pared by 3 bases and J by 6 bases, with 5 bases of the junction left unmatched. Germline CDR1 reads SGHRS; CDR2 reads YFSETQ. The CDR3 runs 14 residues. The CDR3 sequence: CASSSPDRANEQFF. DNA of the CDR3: TGCGCCAGCAGCTCCCCGGACAGGGCCAATGAGCAGTTCTTC.

CDR3 region: CATSRTPRGQDTQYF. The CDR3 nucleotides are TGTGCCACCAGCAGGACCCCCCGGGGCCAGGATACGCAGTATTTT. The chain carries TRBV15 and TRBJ2-3, with D perhaps given as TRBD1 or TRBD2 (5 bases each). CDR1 and CDR2 from the germline V gene are LNHNV and YYDKDF (reference sequence). V lost 3 bases to trimming and J lost 6 bases, with 16 bases between them. The CDR3 is made up of 15 amino acids. The full variable domain, in which reference TRBV15 and TRBJ2-3 provide the parts outside the CDR3, is DAMVIQNPRYQVTQFGKPVTLSCSQTLNHNVMYWYQQKSSQAPKLLFHYYDKDFNNEADTPDNFQSRRPNTSFCFLDIRSPGLGDTAMYLCATSRTPRGQDTQYFGPGTRLTVL.

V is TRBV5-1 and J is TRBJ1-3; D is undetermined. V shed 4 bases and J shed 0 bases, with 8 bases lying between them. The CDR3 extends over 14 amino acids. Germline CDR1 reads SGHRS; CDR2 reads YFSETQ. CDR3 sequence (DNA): TGCGCCAGCAGCCCCGGGAGCTCTGGAAACACCATATATTTT. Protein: CASSPGSSGNTIYF.

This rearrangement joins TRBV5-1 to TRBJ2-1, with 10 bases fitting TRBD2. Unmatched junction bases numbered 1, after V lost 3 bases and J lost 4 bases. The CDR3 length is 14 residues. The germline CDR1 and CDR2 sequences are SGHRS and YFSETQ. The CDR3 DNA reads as TGCGCCAGCAGCTCACTAGCGGGGTACAATGAGCAGTTCTTC. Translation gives CASSSLAGYNEQFF.

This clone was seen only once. The DNA for the CDR3 is TGTGCCAGCAGTTCCCGACACACTGAAGCTTTCTTT. Encoded protein: CASSSRHTEAFF. The V gene is TRBV28, the J gene TRBJ1-1; unclear D gene. V lost 4 bases and J 3 bases, leaving 6 bases between the germline ends. The CDR3 consists of 12 residues. Per germline, CDR1 MDHEN and CDR2 SYDVKM.

CDR3 in amino acids: CSASWSYEQYF. The CDR3 nucleotides are TGCAGTGCTAGTTGGAGCTACGAGCAGTACTTC. The chain has TRBV20-1 and TRBJ2-7; D is ambiguous. Deletions cut 3 bases from V and 3 bases from J, with 6 bases between. Germline CDR1 reads DFQATT; CDR2 reads SNEGSKA (reference sequence). This CDR3 spans 11 amino acids.